The text below deals with one TCR beta chain. Its antigen is not identified. Libraries of TRB cDNA were made by 5' RACE and carried UMIs. TCRdb re-called the 5' RACE reads; every CDR3 protein appears as one record, without DNA. This sample's table has tens of thousands of distinct CDR3 sequences. A CD45RO-CCR7+CD27+CD95- phenotype identified naive CD8+ T cells. This sample stems from a study of CXCR3-negative and CXCR3-positive naive CD8 T cells. The CDR3 is 13 residues long. Germline CDR1 and CDR2: SQVTM and ANQGSEA. Study-wide results and caveats: Naive cells with CXCR3 showed TRB CDR3s that were more hydrophobic than those in CXCR3-negative naive cells. Fresh PBMCs went into most assays, and CXCR3 expression partly declined after cryopreservation.

This chain connects TRBV29-1 to TRBJ2-1. This clonotype was sampled from a human donor in good health. Some clones in this sample may be carry-over from other donors' samples. The sequencing input was naive CXCR3+ CD8+ T cells from blood. Subset defined: CD45RO-CCR7+CD27+CD95- naive CD8+ T cells expressing CXCR3 (TNR3+). This CDR3 is CSVEESGGDEQFF.